The rows below give T cell receptor beta chains drawn from one sample of a study of cytomegalovirus exposure and HLA in healthy donors. Sequencing was performed with immunoSEQ multiplex PCR; in TCRdb, only in-frame clones are kept and a portion is missing. The table includes 250,000 to 300,000 clones, around 90% detected once. Specimen: PBMCs. These receptors were obtained from a woman between 18 and 29 years old in good health and CMV-seronegative. Each CDR3 is given with its conserved first and last residue. Each record gives: D gene, V gene, J gene, CDR3 protein. D genes are given only for firm matches.

TRBD1	TRBV7-2	TRBJ2-7	CASSLGQGAYEQYF
TRBD2	TRBV5-1	TRBJ2-3	CASSLGGGETTDTQYF
TRBD1	TRBV5-6	TRBJ2-4	CASSNGQGLTIQYF
TRBD1	TRBV19	TRBJ2-7	CASSTGKGAREYEQYF
-	TRBV5-1	TRBJ2-7	CASSLPQIGEQYF
-	TRBV19	TRBJ2-5	CASNPWFGQETQYF
TRBD1	TRBV9	TRBJ1-2	CASSGTQDRPNYGYTF
-	TRBV7-9	TRBJ1-1	CASSSVDTEAFF
TRBD1	TRBV6-5	TRBJ2-7	CASSYRDRGYEQYF
TRBD1	TRBV5-6	TRBJ1-1	CASSLGTGAPNTEAFF
TRBD1	TRBV6-5	TRBJ2-7	CASSRNRGPYEQYF
-	TRBV6-5	TRBJ1-1	CASSYARQKNTEAFF
-	TRBV18	TRBJ1-1	CASSPRAGEAFF